The 12 T cell receptor beta chains below all came from one sample that was sequenced in a study of cytomegalovirus exposure and HLA in healthy donors. The PCR ran on 60 Vbeta and 13 Jbeta primers. TCRdb's copy holds only in-frame clones and misses some; the assay was immunoSEQ multiplex PCR. The sample lists approximately 150,000 clones; over 70% were seen once. Sequencing was performed on PBMCs. The receptors here all came from a woman in her thirties in good health and CMV-seropositive.

This rearrangement joins TRBV19 to TRBJ2-7; 9 bases map to TRBD1. The CDR3 is 14 amino acids. The ends lost 5 bases at V and 5 bases at J; junction bases unmatched: 7. The germline V gene encodes CDR1 LNHDA and CDR2 SQIVND (reference sequence). CDR3 in DNA: TGTGCCAGTAGTTCATGGACAGGGGAAAACGAGCAGTACTTC. This gives the protein CASSSWTGENEQYF.

The genes are TRBV29-1 and TRBJ2-3, with 8 bases aligning to TRBD2. V dropped 0 bases and J dropped 10; count of bases not matched to a gene: 12. CDR1 SQVTM and CDR2 ANQGSEA come from the germline V gene. The CDR3 runs 15 residues. The CDR3 bases are TGCAGCGTTGAAGATTCGGGAGCGGGAGCGGTTCCGCAGTATTTT. As protein: CSVEDSGAGAVPQYF.

V usage is TRBV18 and J usage is TRBJ2-7; D is uncertain. This CDR3 has 14 amino acids. The V and J ends lost 0 bases and 5 bases respectively, with 11 bases between them. Germline CDR1 reads KGHSH; CDR2 reads LQKENI. The CDR3 spells CASSPPAESNEQYF. CDR3 nucleotide sequence: TGTGCCAGCTCACCACCGGCTGAATCGAACGAGCAGTACTTC. The full variable domain, completed using reference TRBV18 and TRBJ2-7, is NAGVMQNPRHLVRRRGQEARLRCSPMKGHSHVYWYRQLPEEGLKFMVYLQKENIIDESGMPKERFSAEFPKEGPSILRIQQVVRGDSAAYFCASSPPAESNEQYFGPGTRLTVT.

The V gene is TRBV20-1, the J gene TRBJ1-1, with D uncertain. This CDR3 has 10 residues. Trimming removed 0 bases at V and 11 bases at J, with 7 bases between. CDR1 is DFQATT and CDR2 is SNEGSKA in the germline V gene (reference sequence). CDR3 coding DNA: TGCAGTGCTAGAGATTTTTCGGCTTTCTTT. This translates into CSARDFSAFF.

The rearrangement uses TRBV4-1 and TRBJ2-6, with unresolved D. V was shortened by 0 bases and J by 0 bases, with 21 bases between the two germline ends. The CDR3 runs 21 residues. Per the germline V gene, CDR1 is MGHRA and CDR2 is YSYEKL. The CDR3 region is CASSQDLVGQVFFSGANVLTF. In DNA form, the CDR3 reads TGCGCCAGCAGCCAAGATCTCGTTGGTCAGGTCTTCTTCTCTGGGGCCAACGTCCTGACTTTC.

The chain combines TRBV27 with TRBJ2-1; TRBD1 is a possible D gene (6 bases). Germline CDR1 is MNHEY and CDR2 is SMNVEV (reference sequence). The CDR3 is 13 amino acids. V shed 7 bases and J shed 5 bases, with 12 bases lying between them. Here the CDR3 DNA reads TGTGCCAGCACCACCTGGGACAACAATGAGCAGTTCTTC. Its protein is CASTTWDNNEQFF.

Remarks on this clone: This CDR3 is also generated by other DNA sequences in the sample. The rearrangement links TRBV7-9 to TRBJ2-3; TRBD2 agrees at 10 bases. Germline V CDR1 and CDR2: SEHNR, FQNEAQ (reference sequence). There are 14 residues in the CDR3. The V and J ends lost 6 bases and 4 bases, in that order; junction bases with no gene match: 4. CDR3 sequence reads: CASSLGLAADTQYF. CDR3 nucleotides: TGTGCCAGCAGTCTTGGACTAGCGGCAGATACGCAGTATTTT.

The chain employs TRBV19 and TRBJ1-1; 7 bases map to TRBD1. The junction had 8 bases not matched to a gene; V was cut back by 6 bases and J by 4 bases. Per the germline V gene, CDR1 is LNHDA and CDR2 is SQIVND (reference sequence). The CDR3 length is 14 residues. CDR3 loop: CASSLGGSSTEAFF. Written as DNA, the CDR3 is TGTGCCAGTAGCCTAGGGGGCTCGAGCACTGAAGCTTTCTTT.

This clone was observed a handful of times. J is TRBJ1-1 and V is TRBV11-3; D is undetermined. Germline V CDR1 and CDR2: SGHNT, YENEEA. V dropped 4 bases and J dropped 0 bases, with 18 bases sitting between them. The CDR3 consists of 17 residues. CDR3 sequence reads: CASSYAQSGRLNTEAFF. The CDR3 coding sequence is TGTGCCAGCAGCTACGCCCAGTCTGGGAGGTTGAACACTGAAGCTTTCTTT.

This rearrangement joins TRBV28 to TRBJ2-2, with TRBD1 as a possible D gene (6 bases). CDR1 is MDHEN, CDR2 SYDVKM, per germline. The CDR3 runs 15 residues. V was cut by 7 bases and J by 0 bases, with 12 bases left in between. The CDR3 coding sequence is TGTGCCAGCACTTACGGGACAACGAACACCGGGGAGCTGTTTTTT. Translated: CASTYGTTNTGELFF. Looking up the rest from reference TRBV28 and TRBJ2-2 gives the full variable domain: DVKVTQSSRYLVKRTGEKVFLECVQDMDHENMFWYRQDPGLGLRLIYFSYDVKMKEKGDIPEGYSVSREKKERFSLILESASTNQTSMYLCASTYGTTNTGELFFGEGSRLTVL.

This clone was seen a few times. The chain combines TRBV5-4 with TRBJ2-5; TRBD2 matches 11 bases. Germline CDR1 and CDR2: SGHNT and YYREEE (reference sequence). CDR3 length equals 15 residues. Trimming removed 4 bases from V and 1 base from J; junction bases left unmatched: 3. CDR3 residues: CASSPTSGSQETQYF. CDR3 coding DNA: TGTGCCAGCAGCCCTACTAGCGGGAGCCAAGAGACCCAGTACTTC. Combining the CDR3 with reference TRBV5-4 and TRBJ2-5 gives the whole variable domain ETGVTQSPTHLIKTRGQQVTLRCSSQSGHNTVSWYQQALGQGPQFIFQYYREEENGRGNFPPRFSGLQFPNYSSELNVNALELDDSALYLCASSPTSGSQETQYFGPGTRLLVL.

This clone occurred a few times. The chain carries TRBV7-2 and TRBJ2-3; 7 bases are a match to TRBD2. Germline V gene lookup returns CDR1 SGHTA and CDR2 FQGNSA. V shed 4 bases, J shed 1 base, and the junction held 8 bases outside the gene matches. CDR3 length: 16 amino acids. The CDR3 is CASSSRGGDGTDTQYF. In DNA form, the CDR3 reads TGTGCCAGCAGCTCACGGGGAGGGGATGGCACAGATACGCAGTATTTT.